The clone carrying this TCR beta chain was counted only a few times. This specimen belongs to a study of control samples from healthy donors and cancer patients. The assay was immunoSEQ multiplex PCR, and TCRdb's table has in-frame clones only and misses some. The sample has some 67,000 clones, about nine tenths seen once. Specimen: PBMCs. This receptor was identified in a man in his sixties with lung cancer.

CDR3 DNA: TGTGCCAGCTCACTGGGACATTCAAACACTGAAGCTTTCTTT. It specifies CASSLGHSNTEAFF. This chain uses TRBV18 with TRBJ1-1, with D possibly TRBD1 on 6 matching bases. CDR1 KGHSH and CDR2 LQKENI come from the germline V gene. The CDR3 is 14 amino acids. V lost 4 bases to trimming and J lost 2 bases, with 11 bases between them.